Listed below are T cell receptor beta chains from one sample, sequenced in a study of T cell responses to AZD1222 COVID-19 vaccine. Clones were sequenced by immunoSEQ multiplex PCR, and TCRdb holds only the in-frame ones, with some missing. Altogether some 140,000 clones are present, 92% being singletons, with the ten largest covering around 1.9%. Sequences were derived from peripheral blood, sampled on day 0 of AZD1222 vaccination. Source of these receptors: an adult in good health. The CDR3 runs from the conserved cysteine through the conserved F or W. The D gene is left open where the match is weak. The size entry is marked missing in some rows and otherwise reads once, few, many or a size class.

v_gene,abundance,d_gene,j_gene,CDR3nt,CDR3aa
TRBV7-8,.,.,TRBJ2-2,TGTGCCAGCAGCTTCTTTGCCTTTGGGGGGGAGCTGTTTTTT,CASSFFAFGGELFF
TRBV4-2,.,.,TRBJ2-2,TGTGCCAGCAGCCGCATACGAGACACCGGGGAGCTGTTTTTT,CASSRIRDTGELFF
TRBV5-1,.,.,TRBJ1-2,TGCGCCAGCAGCTTGGGGCAGGGAGACTATGGCTACACCTTC,CASSLGQGDYGYTF
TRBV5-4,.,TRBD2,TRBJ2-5,TGTGCCAGCAGGCCTACTAGCGCACAAGAGACCCAGTACTTC,CASRPTSAQETQYF
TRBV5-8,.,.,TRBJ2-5,TGTGCCAGCAGCTCCGGAACGGCTCCCCCCCCAGAGACCCAGTACTTC,CASSSGTAPPPETQYF
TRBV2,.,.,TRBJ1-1,TGTGCCAGCAGTGAGCGCAGGGCCTCAGATTCAGCTTTCTTT,CASSERRASDSAFF
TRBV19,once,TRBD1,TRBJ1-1,TGTGCCAGTAGTCCCGTAGCACCCGGGACAGGGGGGTCTCGGGACACTGAAGCTTTCTTT,CASSPVAPGTGGSRDTEAFF
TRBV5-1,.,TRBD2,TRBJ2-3,TGCGCCAGCAGCTTGGGACTAGCGGGGGGGAGCACAGATACGCAGTATTTT,CASSLGLAGGSTDTQYF
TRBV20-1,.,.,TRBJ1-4,TGCAGTGCTAGTAGCAGGCAGGTCCTAAAACTGTTTTTT,CSASSRQVLKLFF
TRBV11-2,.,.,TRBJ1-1,TGTGCCAGCAGCTTAGTTGGTGATACTGAAGCTTTCTTT,CASSLVGDTEAFF
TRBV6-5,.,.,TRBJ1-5,TGTGCCAGCAGTTACTCCGCATATAGCAATCAGCCCCAGCATTTT,CASSYSAYSNQPQHF
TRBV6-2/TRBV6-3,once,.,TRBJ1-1,TGTGCCAGCAGTTACGTCGGGGCGATGAACACTGAAGCTTTCTTT,CASSYVGAMNTEAFF
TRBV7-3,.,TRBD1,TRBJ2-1,TGTGCCAGCAGCTCACGATGGACAGGGGGCTCGTCCGGTGAGCAGTTCTTC,CASSSRWTGGSSGEQFF
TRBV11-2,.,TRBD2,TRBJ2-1,TGTGCCAGCAGCACTGCCTGGCGGGGGGATTACAATGAGCAGTTCTTC,CASSTAWRGDYNEQFF
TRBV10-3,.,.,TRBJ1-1,TGTGCCATCTCTCCGTCGACGGATCGGACTGAAGCTTTCTTT,CAISPSTDRTEAFF
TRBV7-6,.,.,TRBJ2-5,TGTGCCAGCACCCATAGAGAGACCCAGTACTTC,CASTHRETQYF
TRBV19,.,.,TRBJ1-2,TGTGCCAGTAGTATAGTAGGAGGGTTGGACTATGGCTACACCTTC,CASSIVGGLDYGYTF
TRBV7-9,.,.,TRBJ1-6,TGTGCCAGCAGCTTAGGGGAAGGTTATAATTCACCCCTCCACTTT,CASSLGEGYNSPLHF
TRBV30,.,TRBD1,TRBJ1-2,TGTGCCTGGGGGGACCGAAGACCGGGACAGGGACTCTATGGCTACACCTTC,CAWGDRRPGQGLYGYTF
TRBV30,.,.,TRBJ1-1,TGTGCCTGGAGTCCTCCCGGGACACTGAACACTGAAGCTTTCTTT,CAWSPPGTLNTEAFF
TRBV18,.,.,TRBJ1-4,TGTGCCAGCTCACCACCGAGTAGGACTAATGAAAAACTGTTTTTT,CASSPPSRTNEKLFF
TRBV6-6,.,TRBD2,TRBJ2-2,TGTGCCAGCAGTGATCGGGGGGGCACCGGGGAGCTGTTTTTT,CASSDRGGTGELFF
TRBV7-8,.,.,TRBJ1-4,TGTGCCAGCAGCCCCTCTCAGGGTGTGGAGGAAAAACTGTTTTTT,CASSPSQGVEEKLFF
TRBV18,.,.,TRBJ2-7,TGTGCCAGCTCACCGACGGCATATACCTACGAGCAGTACTTC,CASSPTAYTYEQYF
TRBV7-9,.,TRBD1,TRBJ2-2,TGTGCCAGCAGCTTAGGAGGGGGACAGGGATCCACCGGGGAGCTGTTTTTT,CASSLGGGQGSTGELFF
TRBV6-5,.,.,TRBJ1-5,TGTGCCAGCAGGCAGGGGCTGAATAATCAGCCCCAGCATTTT,CASRQGLNNQPQHF
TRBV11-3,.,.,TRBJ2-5,TGTGCCAGCAGCGCCGGACCCCAAGAGACCCAGTACTTC,CASSAGPQETQYF
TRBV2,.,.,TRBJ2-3,TGTGCCAGCAGTGCGTGGGGCAGCACAGATACGCAGTATTTT,CASSAWGSTDTQYF
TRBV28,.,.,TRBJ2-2,TGTGCCAGCAGCCTGGGACTGGGGCGCGGCACCGGGGAGCTGTTTTTT,CASSLGLGRGTGELFF
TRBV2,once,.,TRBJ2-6,TGTGCCAGCAGTGAAGGGGGGGCCGGGGCCAACGTCCTGACTTTC,CASSEGGAGANVLTF
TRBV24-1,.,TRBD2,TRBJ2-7,TGTGCCACTGGGGGGGACGACTCCTACGAGCAGTACTTC,CATGGDDSYEQYF
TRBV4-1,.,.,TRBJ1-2,TGCGCCAGCAGCCAAGAACAATGGCAGGTCTATGGCTACACCTTC,CASSQEQWQVYGYTF
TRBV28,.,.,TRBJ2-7,TGTGCCAGCAGTAACCAGGCCCGGCTCCACGAGCAGTACTTC,CASSNQARLHEQYF
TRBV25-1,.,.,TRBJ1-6,TGTGCCAGCAGTCCGTTGCGTAGTTTATCCCTCCACTTT,CASSPLRSLSLHF
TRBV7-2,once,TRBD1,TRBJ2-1,TGTGCCAGCAGCCGGGACAGGGCCTACAATGAGCAGTTCTTC,CASSRDRAYNEQFF
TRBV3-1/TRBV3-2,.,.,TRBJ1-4,.,CASSQGKIIKPPIMKNCFF
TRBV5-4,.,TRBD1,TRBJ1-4,TGTGCCAGCAGCTTGGACAGGGGGCTTGAAAAACTGTTTTTT,CASSLDRGLEKLFF
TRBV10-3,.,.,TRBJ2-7,TGTGCCATCAGTCCGGGACAAGCCTACGAGCAGTACTTC,CAISPGQAYEQYF
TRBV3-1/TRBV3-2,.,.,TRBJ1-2,TGTGCCAGCAGCCAACTTCTCCGCAGCAACGGCTACACCTTC,CASSQLLRSNGYTF
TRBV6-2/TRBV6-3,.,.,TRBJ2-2,TGTGCCAGCAGTTTACTCCCCCAGGTCCAGGGGGAGCTGTTTTTT,CASSLLPQVQGELFF
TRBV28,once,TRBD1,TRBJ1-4,TGTGCCAGCAGTCAGGGGACAGGGTTGAATGAAAAACTGTTTTTT,CASSQGTGLNEKLFF
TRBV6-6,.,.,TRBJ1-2,TGTGCCAGCAGTTACTCGGACAGAGCTAACTATGGCTACACCTTC,CASSYSDRANYGYTF
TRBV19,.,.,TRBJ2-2,TGTGCCAGTAGCCCCGTACCGGGACCCAACGGGGAGCTGTTTTTT,CASSPVPGPNGELFF
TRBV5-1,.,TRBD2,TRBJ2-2,TGCGCCAGCAGCTTGGCCGTCGGCGGGGGGAACACCGGGGAGCTGTTTTTT,CASSLAVGGGNTGELFF
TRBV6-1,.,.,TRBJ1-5,TGTGCCAGCAGTGAAGCCACAGGGCTTCAGCCCCAGCATTTT,CASSEATGLQPQHF
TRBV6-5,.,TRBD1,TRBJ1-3,TGTGCCAGCAAGACAGGGGACTGGGGAAACACCATATATTTT,CASKTGDWGNTIYF
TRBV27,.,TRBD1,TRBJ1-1,TGTGCCAGCAGTAGCCCCGGGACAGCCAACACTGAAGCTTTCTTT,CASSSPGTANTEAFF
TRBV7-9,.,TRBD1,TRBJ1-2,TGTGCCAGCAGCTTGTCCGGGACAGGGCTACTTCCTAACTATGGCTACACCTTC,CASSLSGTGLLPNYGYTF
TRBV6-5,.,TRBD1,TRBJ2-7,TGTGCCAGCACCCGGGTGGGGACAGCAGTCTACGAGCAGTACTTC,CASTRVGTAVYEQYF
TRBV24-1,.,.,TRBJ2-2,TGTGCCACCACCCCCCAAGGCCTAGAGTTTGGGGAGCTGTTTTTT,CATTPQGLEFGELFF
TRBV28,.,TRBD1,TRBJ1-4,TGTGCCAGCAGTTTACCCCAGAGGACAGGGGGAGATGAAAAACTGTTTTTT,CASSLPQRTGGDEKLFF
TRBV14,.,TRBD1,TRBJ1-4,TGTGCCAGCAAAGTAACAGGGGGAGCTAATGAAAAACTGTTTTTT,CASKVTGGANEKLFF
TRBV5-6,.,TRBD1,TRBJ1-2,TGTGCCAGCAGCTTACAGCGGCAGGGGGTTTATGGCTACACCTTC,CASSLQRQGVYGYTF
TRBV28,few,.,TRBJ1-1,TGTGCCAGCAGTTCGATCCACAAAGCTTTCTTT,CASSSIHKAFF